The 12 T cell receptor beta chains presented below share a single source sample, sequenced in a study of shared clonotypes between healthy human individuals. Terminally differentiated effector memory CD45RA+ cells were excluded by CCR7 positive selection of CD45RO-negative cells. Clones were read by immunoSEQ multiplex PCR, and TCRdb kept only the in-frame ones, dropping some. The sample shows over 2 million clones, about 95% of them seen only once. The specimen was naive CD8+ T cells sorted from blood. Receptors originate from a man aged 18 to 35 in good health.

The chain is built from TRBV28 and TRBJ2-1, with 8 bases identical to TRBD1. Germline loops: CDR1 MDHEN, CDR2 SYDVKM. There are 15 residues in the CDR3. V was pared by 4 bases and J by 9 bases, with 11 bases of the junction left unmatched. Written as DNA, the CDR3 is TGTGCCAGCAGTTCCGTGACAGGGGCGGGCGGTGAGCAGTTCTTC. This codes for CASSSVTGAGGEQFF. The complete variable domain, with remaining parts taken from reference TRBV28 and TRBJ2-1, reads DVKVTQSSRYLVKRTGEKVFLECVQDMDHENMFWYRQDPGLGLRLIYFSYDVKMKEKGDIPEGYSVSREKKERFSLILESASTNQTSMYLCASSSVTGAGGEQFFGPGTRLTVL.

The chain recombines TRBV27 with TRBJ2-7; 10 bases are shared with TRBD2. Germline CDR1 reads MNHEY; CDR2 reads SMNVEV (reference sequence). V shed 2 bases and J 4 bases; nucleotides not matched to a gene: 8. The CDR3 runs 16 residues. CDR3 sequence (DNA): TGTGCCAGCAGTTTAGAAGCGGGAGGGCCTTCGTACGAGCAGTACTTC. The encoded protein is CASSLEAGGPSYEQYF.

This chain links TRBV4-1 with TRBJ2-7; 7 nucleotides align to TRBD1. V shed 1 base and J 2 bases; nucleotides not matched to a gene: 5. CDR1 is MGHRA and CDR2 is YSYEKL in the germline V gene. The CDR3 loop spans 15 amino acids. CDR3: CASSQVQGIPYEQYF. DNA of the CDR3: TGCGCCAGCAGCCAAGTACAGGGGATACCCTACGAGCAGTACTTC.

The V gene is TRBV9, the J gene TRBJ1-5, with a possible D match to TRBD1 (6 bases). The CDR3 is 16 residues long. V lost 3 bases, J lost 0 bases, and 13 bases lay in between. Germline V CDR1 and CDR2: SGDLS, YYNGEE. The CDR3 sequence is CASSAIDRNSNQPQHF. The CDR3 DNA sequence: TGTGCCAGCAGCGCCATTGACAGGAATAGCAATCAGCCCCAGCATTTT.

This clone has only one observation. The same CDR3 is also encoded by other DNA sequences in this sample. DNA for the CDR3: TGTGCCAGCAGTTCGACAGGGGGCCAGGAGACCCAGTACTTC. Translation gives CASSSTGGQETQYF. V gene TRBV27 combines with J gene TRBJ2-5, with TRBD1 identical over 10 bases. This CDR3 has 14 amino acids. Per germline, CDR1 MNHEY and CDR2 SMNVEV (reference sequence). Unmatched junction bases numbered 4, after V lost 4 bases and J lost 5 bases.

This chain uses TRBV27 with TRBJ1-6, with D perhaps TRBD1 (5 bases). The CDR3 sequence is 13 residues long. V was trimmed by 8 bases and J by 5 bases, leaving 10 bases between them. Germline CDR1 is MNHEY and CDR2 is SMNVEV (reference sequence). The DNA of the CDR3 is TGTGCCAGCTGGGAGGGGCATAATTCACCCCTCCACTTT. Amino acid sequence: CASWEGHNSPLHF.

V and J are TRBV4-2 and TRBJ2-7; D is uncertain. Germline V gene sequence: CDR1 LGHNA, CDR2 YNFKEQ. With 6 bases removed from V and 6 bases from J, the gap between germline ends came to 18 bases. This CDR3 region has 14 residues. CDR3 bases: TGTGCCAGCAGTGCGGACCCCCTTAGTGGCGAGCAGTACTTC. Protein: CASSADPLSGEQYF.

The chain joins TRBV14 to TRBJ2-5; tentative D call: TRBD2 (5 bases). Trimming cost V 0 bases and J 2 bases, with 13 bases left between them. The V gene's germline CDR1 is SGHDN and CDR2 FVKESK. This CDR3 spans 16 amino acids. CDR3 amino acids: CASSQESGGRQETQYF. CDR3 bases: TGTGCCAGCAGCCAAGAAAGTGGTGGGAGACAAGAGACCCAGTACTTC.

As DNA, the CDR3 is TGTGCCAGCAATTCTCCGGGGGGGAGCACAGATACGCAGTATTTT. As protein: CASNSPGGSTDTQYF. The chain recombines TRBV9 with TRBJ2-3; the match to TRBD2 covers 8 bases. The CDR3 contains 15 residues. CDR1 and CDR2 from the germline V gene are SGDLS and YYNGEE. V lost 6 bases, J lost 0 bases, and 6 bases stayed unmatched. The full variable domain, rest sourced from reference TRBV9 and TRBJ2-3, is DSGVTQTPKHLITATGQRVTLRCSPRSGDLSVYWYQQSLDQGLQFLIQYYNGEERAKGNILERFSAQQFPDLHSELNLSSLELGDSALYFCASNSPGGSTDTQYFGPGTRLTVL.

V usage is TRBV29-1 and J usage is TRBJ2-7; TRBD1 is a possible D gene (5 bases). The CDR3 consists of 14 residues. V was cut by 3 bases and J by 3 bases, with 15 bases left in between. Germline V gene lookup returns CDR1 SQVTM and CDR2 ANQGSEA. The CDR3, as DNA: TGCAGCGTTGAGTCCCTGCAGGGCAACTACGAGCAGTACTTC. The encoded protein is CSVESLQGNYEQYF.

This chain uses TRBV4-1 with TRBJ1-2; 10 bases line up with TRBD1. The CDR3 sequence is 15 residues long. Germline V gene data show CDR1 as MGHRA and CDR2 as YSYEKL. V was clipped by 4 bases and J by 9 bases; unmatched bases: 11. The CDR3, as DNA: TGCGCCAGCAGCCCATGGGACAGGGGCGGGTTAAGCTACACCTTC. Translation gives CASSPWDRGGLSYTF.

The CDR3 loop is CAISGTPVYMNTEAFF. The CDR3 DNA sequence: TGTGCCATCAGCGGGACACCAGTTTATATGAACACTGAAGCTTTCTTT. The V and J genes are TRBV10-3 and TRBJ1-1, with TRBD1 as a possible D gene (6 bases). Germline V gene lookup returns CDR1 ENHRY and CDR2 SYGVKD. This CDR3 contains 16 residues. With 6 bases removed from V and 0 bases from J, the gap between germline ends came to 17 bases.